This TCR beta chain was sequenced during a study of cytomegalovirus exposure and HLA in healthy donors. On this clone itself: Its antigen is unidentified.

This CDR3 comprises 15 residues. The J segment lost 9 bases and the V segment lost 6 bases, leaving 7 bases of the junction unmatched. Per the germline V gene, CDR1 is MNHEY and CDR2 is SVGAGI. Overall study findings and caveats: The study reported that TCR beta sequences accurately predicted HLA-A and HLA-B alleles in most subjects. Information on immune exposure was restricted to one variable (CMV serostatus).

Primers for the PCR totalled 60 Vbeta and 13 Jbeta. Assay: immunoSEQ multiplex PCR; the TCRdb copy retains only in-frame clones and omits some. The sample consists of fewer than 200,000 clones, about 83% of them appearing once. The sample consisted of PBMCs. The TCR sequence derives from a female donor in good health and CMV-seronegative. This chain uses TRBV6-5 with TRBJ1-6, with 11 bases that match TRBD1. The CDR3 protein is CASRYGTGGLSPLHF. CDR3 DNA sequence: TGTGCCAGCAGATATGGGACAGGGGGTCTTTCACCCCTCCACTTT.